This T cell receptor beta chain was documented in a study of patients and donors after allogeneic stem cell transplantation. TCRdb recomputed calls from the RT-PCR reads with MiXCR, one row per CDR3 protein. This sample has under 95,000 distinct CDR3 sequences, with 4% to 5% found just once. This clonotype has ten or more counts. Germline-derived CDR1 and CDR2 are SQVTM and ANQGSEA. CDR3 size: 11 residues. V shed 3 bases and J shed 5 bases, with 7 bases lying between them. This TCR was recovered from a human donor who was either an allogeneic HSCT recipient or a stem cell or donor lymphocyte infusion donor (not recorded which). It is not recorded whose cells these are; they may come from a transplant donor. Sequenced: blood, either unsorted or a sorted T cell fraction (not recorded which). The chain combines TRBV29-1 with TRBJ2-5, with D possibly TRBD1 on 5 matching bases. The CDR3 protein is CSVDRAETQYF. DNA of the CDR3: TGCAGCGTTGACAGGGCGGAGACCCAGTACTTC.